The next 20 T cell receptor beta chains were all read from a single sample in a study of regulatory T cells in long-lasting Graves disease. Time point indicated: newly diagnosed GD, antithyroid drugs for less than 3 months. The TCR library was made from RNA extracted from PBMCs. CDR3 regions were amplified by Arm-PCR using iRepertoire HTBI primers to build TCR beta libraries. MiXCR, run by TCRdb on the multiplex PCR reads, gives a single entry per CDR3 protein. The data contain roughly 320,000 distinct CDR3 sequences, 16% of them singletons. This same sample was also taken into another study, of T cells in Graves' hyperthyroidism and ophthalmopathy.

The starting material was peripheral blood mononuclear cells (PBMCs), obtained at new diagnosis, from a patient treated with antithyroid drugs. These receptors all come from a man aged 40-49 years with Graves disease.

This clonotype was seen repeatedly, ten times or more. The chain employs TRBV30 and TRBJ1-4; possibly TRBD1 for D (5 bases). The CDR3 consists of 15 residues. The V gene's germline CDR1 is GTSNPN and CDR2 SVGIG (reference sequence). V gave up 3 bases and J gave up 2 bases, with 13 bases separating them. The CDR3 DNA follows: TGTGCCTGGAGCGACCGCGGGGCGACTAATGAAAAACTGTTTTTT. Its translation: CAWSDRGATNEKLFF.

The table lists this clonotype with many counts. V usage is TRBV5-4 and J usage is TRBJ2-3; D is unresolved. Per the germline V gene, CDR1 is SGHNT and CDR2 is YYREEE (reference sequence). Trimming removed 0 bases at V and 4 bases at J, with 18 bases between. The CDR3 consists of 17 residues. Here the CDR3 reads CASSLAPLSSGPDTQYF. DNA of the CDR3: TGTGCCAGCAGCTTGGCCCCCCTTAGTAGTGGACCAGATACGCAGTATTTT.

The rearrangement links TRBV5-1 to TRBJ1-1, with unresolved D. The germline CDR1 and CDR2 sequences are SGHRS and YFSETQ. V was clipped by 3 bases and J by 2 bases, with 11 bases between them. This CDR3 region has 14 residues. The CDR3 DNA reads TGCGCCAGCAGCTGGGGAGCACTCAACACTGAAGCTTTCTTT. This codes for CASSWGALNTEAFF.

Many counts were recorded for this clonotype. The chain couples TRBV12-3 or TRBV12-4 to TRBJ2-7, with TRBD1 matching 9 bases. V lost 3 bases and J lost 2; bases outside the gene matches: 14. The CDR3 loop spans 18 amino acids. The CDR3 spells CASSFGVPFRQGAYEQYF. For the CDR3, the DNA is TGTGCCAGCAGTTTCGGCGTCCCCTTCAGACAGGGGGCCTACGAGCAGTACTTC.

Remarks on this clonotype: One base away lies a much larger clone, so this may be a sequencing read error. J is TRBJ2-1 and V is TRBV6-2 or TRBV6-3; TRBD1 matches at 8 bases. V dropped 2 bases and J dropped 10; count of bases not matched to a gene: 13. The CDR3 has 16 amino acids. Germline V gene sequence: CDR1 MNHEY, CDR2 SVGEGT. The CDR3 DNA reads TGTGCCAGCAGTTACACGCGACAGGGGCAAACCTACGAGCAGTTCTTC. Translated, it gives CASSYTRQGQTYEQFF.

This clonotype was counted only a few times. This may come from a read error, since a much larger clone is one base off. The chain has TRBV11-2 and TRBJ2-5; D perhaps matches TRBD2 (7 bases). Trimming took off 6 bases at V and 8 bases at J, with 19 bases between the two ends. The germline CDR1 and CDR2 sequences are SGHAT and FQNNGV. This CDR3 has 14 residues. CDR3 bases: TGTGCCAGCAGAAAGGACGCAGGGGAGGGCACCCAGTACTTC. It encodes CASRKDAGEGTQYF.

This clonotype was detected only once. A clone one base away is much larger, so this may be a read error. The chain employs TRBV2 and TRBJ2-2; the D gene could be TRBD1 or TRBD2 (5 bases each). Germline CDR1 and CDR2: SNHLY and FYNNEI. Trimming cost V 11 bases and J 0 bases, with 13 bases left between them. The CDR3 has 14 amino acids. CDR3 sequence (DNA): TGTGCCGGCAAGGGGACGGCGAACACCGGGGAGCTGTTTTTT. It yields the protein CAGKGTANTGELFF.

With regard to this clonotype: A clone one base away is much larger, so this may be a read error. V is TRBV30 and J is TRBJ2-1; D not certain. The length of the CDR3 is 12 residues. CDR1 is GTSNPN, CDR2 SVGIG, per germline (reference sequence). Trimming stripped 1 base from V and 8 bases from J, with 9 bases between. The CDR3 coding sequence is TGTGCCTGGAGTGGGATCAGCCATGAGCAGTTCTTC. Translated, it gives CAWSGISHEQFF.

The CDR3: CAISEGLGTEQFF. Written as DNA, the CDR3 is TGTGCCATCAGTGAGGGCCTGGGGACTGAGCAGTTCTTC. This chain links TRBV10-3 with TRBJ2-1, with D perhaps matching TRBD1 or TRBD2 (5 bases each). This CDR3 is built from 13 residues. V shed 2 bases and J shed 9 bases, with 11 bases lying between them. Germline values: CDR1 ENHRY, CDR2 SYGVKD.

This clonotype was counted only a few times. V usage is TRBV24-1 and J usage is TRBJ2-1, with TRBD2 identical over 14 bases. The CDR3 is 20 residues long. Trimming cost V 3 bases and J 2 bases; bases outside gene matches: 11. In germline, CDR1 is KGHDR, CDR2 SFDVKD. The CDR3 here is CATSDRTGTSGGITYNEQFF. DNA for the CDR3: TGTGCCACCAGTGATAGAACCGGGACTAGCGGGGGAATTACCTACAATGAGCAGTTCTTC.

Many counts were recorded for this clonotype. The V and J genes are TRBV20-1 and TRBJ2-7; unclear D gene. There are 12 residues in the CDR3. V lost 4 bases, J lost 0 bases, and 7 bases lay in between. CDR1 and CDR2 from the germline V gene are DFQATT and SNEGSKA (reference sequence). CDR3 coding DNA: TGCAGTGCTAAGCCGAGCTCCTACGAGCAGTACTTC. Translated, it gives CSAKPSSYEQYF.

This clonotype was counted ten times or more. The CDR3 sequence: CSAREAGSYGYTF. CDR3 in DNA: TGCAGTGCTAGAGAAGCAGGGAGCTATGGCTACACCTTC. The rearrangement joins TRBV20-1 to TRBJ1-2; possible D gene TRBD1, 5 bases. The CDR3 runs to 13 residues. Trimming pared 0 bases from V and 4 bases from J, leaving 9 bases between. The germline gives CDR1 DFQATT, CDR2 SNEGSKA (reference sequence).

This clonotype was detected many times. This chain joins TRBV27 and TRBJ1-4; D unclear. The CDR3 sequence is 16 residues long. The V and J ends lost 6 bases and 8 bases respectively, with 22 bases between them. Per germline, CDR1 MNHEY and CDR2 SMNVEV (reference sequence). For the CDR3, the DNA is TGTGCCAGCAGGCCCCGAGCGGCCCCCGGGAGCGAAAAACTGTTTTTT. It translates to CASRPRAAPGSEKLFF.

Ten or more counts support this clonotype. The rearrangement joins TRBV11-2 to TRBJ2-7; no reliable D call. The germline V gene has CDR1 SGHAT and CDR2 FQNNGV. CDR3 length: 15 amino acids. Deletions cut 7 bases from V and 0 bases from J, with 16 bases between. This CDR3 is CASTVMDVSSYEQYF. The CDR3 DNA follows: TGTGCCAGCACCGTCATGGACGTCAGCTCCTACGAGCAGTACTTC.

This clonotype was picked up many times. DNA of the CDR3: TGTGCCAGCAGTCCAGGGGGCCAGCCCCAGCATTTT. This translates into CASSPGGQPQHF. The chain has TRBV18 and TRBJ1-5; 8 nucleotides agree with TRBD1. The V and J ends lost 8 bases and 7 bases, in that order; junction bases with no gene match: 4. CDR1 and CDR2 (germline): KGHSH, LQKENI. This CDR3 is built from 12 residues. The entire variable domain, with the rest obtained from reference TRBV18 and TRBJ1-5, is as follows: NAGVMQNPRHLVRRRGQEARLRCSPMKGHSHVYWYRQLPEEGLKFMVYLQKENIIDESGMPKERFSAEFPKEGPSILRIQQVVRGDSAAYFCASSPGGQPQHFGDGTRLSIL.

This clonotype was counted a few times. The chain has TRBV6-2 or TRBV6-3 and TRBJ2-7; weak D call: TRBD2 (6 bases). CDR1 and CDR2 from the germline V gene are MNHEY and SVGEGT. This CDR3 contains 15 residues. V was shortened by 5 bases and J by 2 bases, with 16 bases between the two germline ends. CDR3 in DNA: TGTGCCAGCAGTGAAGGCGGAGGGGTTGCCTACGAGCAGTACTTC. It codes for CASSEGGGVAYEQYF.

This clonotype showed up many times. The rearrangement uses TRBV5-1 and TRBJ2-1; 7 nucleotides align to TRBD1. V was clipped by 7 bases and J by 6 bases; unmatched bases: 7. CDR3 length equals 13 residues. From germline, CDR1 is SGHRS and CDR2 YFSETQ. CDR3 DNA sequence: TGCGCCAGCCGCCCAGGGGGTTTCAATGAGCAGTTCTTC. Protein: CASRPGGFNEQFF.

A few counts support this clonotype. The gene calls are TRBV19 and TRBJ2-7, with 7 bases matching TRBD1. J was trimmed by 0 bases and V by 3 bases; bases with no gene match: 2. This CDR3 comprises 14 residues. CDR1 is LNHDA, CDR2 SQIVND, per germline (reference sequence). CDR3 in amino acids: CASSMTGNSYEQYF. The CDR3, as DNA: TGTGCCAGTAGTATGACAGGGAACTCCTACGAGCAGTACTTC.

This clonotype turned up a few times. The rearrangement uses TRBV9 and TRBJ1-2; no firm D call. V lost 0 bases, J lost 7 bases, and 13 bases lay in between. The CDR3 has 14 amino acids. From germline, CDR1 is SGDLS and CDR2 YYNGEE. In DNA form, the CDR3 reads TGTGCCAGCAGCGTAGACGGGTACGGCGCTGGCTACACCTTC. It yields the protein CASSVDGYGAGYTF. Full variable domain (rest looked up from reference TRBV9 and TRBJ1-2): DSGVTQTPKHLITATGQRVTLRCSPRSGDLSVYWYQQSLDQGLQFLIQYYNGEERAKGNILERFSAQQFPDLHSELNLSSLELGDSALYFCASSVDGYGAGYTFGSGTRLTVV.

The sample holds a few counts of this clonotype. V usage is TRBV11-2 and J usage is TRBJ2-3; 9 bases align to TRBD2. J was trimmed by 2 bases and V by 2 bases; bases with no gene match: 5. Germline V gene data show CDR1 as SGHAT and CDR2 as FQNNGV. This CDR3 comprises 16 residues. DNA for the CDR3: TGTGCCAGCAGCTTAATGCAGCGGGGGGCCACAGATACGCAGTATTTT. Translated, it gives CASSLMQRGATDTQYF.